The 2 T cell receptor beta chains given below trace back to one sample, sequenced in a study of molecular identifiers for immune sequencing clone quantification. A single record per CDR3 protein comes from TCRdb applying MiXCR to the PCR reads. The sample gives over 550,000 distinct CDR3 sequences, around 25% of which show up once; 0.78% is in the top ten. The sample was naive CD8+ T cells from blood, with Jurkat cell RNA spiked in. Subset defined: FACS-sorted CD8+CD4-CCR7+CD45RA+ naive T cells. The receptors shown here come from a human donor in good health. Some libraries in this study had Jurkat cell RNA spiked in.

In this sample, this clonotype turned up many times. The chain has TRBV6-5 and TRBJ2-1; the D gene is possibly TRBD2 (5 bases). V lost 5 bases to trimming and J lost 14 bases, with 16 bases between them. The CDR3 has 12 amino acids. Germline V gene sequence: CDR1 MNHEY, CDR2 SVGAGI. This chain's CDR3 is CASSPDGSGEFF. In DNA, the CDR3 is TGTGCCAGCAGTCCCGACGGATCCGGGGAGTTCTTC.

The chain couples TRBV7-9 to TRBJ2-7; no firm D call. Looked up from germline, CDR1 is SEHNR and CDR2 is FQNEAQ (reference sequence). This CDR3 has 13 residues. The V and J ends lost 0 bases and 4 bases respectively, with 7 bases between them. CDR3 region: CASSLASEYEQYF. In nucleotides, the CDR3 is TGTGCCAGCAGCTTAGCGTCGGAATACGAGCAGTACTTC.